This T cell receptor (beta chain) derives from a study of identical twins. TCRdb analysed the 5' RACE reads with MiXCR anew, one entry per CDR3 protein. The table shows 200,000 to 250,000 distinct CDR3 sequences, with about 11% occurring only once. Whole-study results and caveats: Cross-sectional statistics underpinned the conclusions; the same donors were not followed. Cord blood's abundant beta clonotypes had fewer insertions, unlike memory repertoires. Part of the zero-insertion signal could reflect confounding by invariant MAIT and iNKT cells.

This clonotype was seen repeatedly, ten times or more. What it recognizes is unknown. The CDR3 length is 15 residues. Germline V gives CDR1 SEHNR, CDR2 FQNEAQ (reference sequence). V lost 1 base and J lost 0, with 4 bases in between. The receptor was derived from a man between 50 and 59 years old in good health. The chain recombines TRBV7-9 with TRBJ2-6; no clear D. Sequenced sample: memory T cells sorted from blood. CDR3 coding DNA: TGTGCCAGCAGCTTAGGGAACTCTGGGGCCAACGTCCTGACTTTC. It codes for CASSLGNSGANVLTF.